The 8 T cell receptor beta chains below were found in one sample sequenced in a study of blood T cell repertoires in COVID-19. Sequenced by immunoSEQ multiplex PCR; TCRdb stores in-frame clones only, minus some. The table has approximately 190,000 clones, about four fifths seen once; the top ten hold more than 3%. Sequencing was performed on PBMCs or T cells enriched from blood (not recorded which). The receptors were gathered from a woman aged 25-40 years who had been exposed to COVID-19.

The gene calls are TRBV3-1 (or the pseudogene TRBV3-2) and TRBJ2-2, with 7 bases identical to TRBD1. The CDR3 loop spans 17 amino acids. Germline V gives CDR1 LGHDT, CDR2 YNNKEL (reference sequence). V trimming: 0 bases; J trimming: 2 bases; junction bases outside the gene matches: 6. CDR3 coding DNA: TGTGCCAGCAGCCAAGATGTGGGGACAGTTAACACCGGGGAGCTGTTTTTT. This gives the protein CASSQDVGTVNTGELFF.

The rearrangement joins TRBV11-2 to TRBJ1-4; D gene ambiguous. V lost 3 bases, J lost 6 bases, and 17 bases lay in between. CDR3 length: 16 amino acids. Looked up from germline, CDR1 is SGHAT and CDR2 is FQNNGV. Written as DNA, the CDR3 is TGTGCCAGCAGCTTCCCTGCGTTGGGGAGGGATGAAAAACTGTTTTTT. Amino acids: CASSFPALGRDEKLFF.

The V call is TRBV19, the J call TRBJ2-1, with 13 bases that match TRBD2. This CDR3 is 16 amino acids long. Germline V gene lookup returns CDR1 LNHDA and CDR2 SQIVND (reference sequence). The ends lost 6 bases at V and 9 bases at J; junction bases unmatched: 11. The CDR3, as DNA: TGTGCCAGTAGGCCACTAGCGGGGGGGTATTCAGGTGAGCAGTTCTTC. It is translated as CASRPLAGGYSGEQFF. Using reference TRBV19 and TRBJ2-1 for the parts outside the CDR3, the full variable domain is DGGITQSPKYLFRKEGQNVTLSCEQNLNHDAMYWYRQDPGQGLRLIYYSQIVNDFQKGDIAEGYSVSREKKESFPLTVTSAQKNPTAFYLCASRPLAGGYSGEQFFGPGTRLTVL.

This clone showed up just a few times. The J gene is TRBJ1-5, the V gene TRBV7-8; no clear D. The germline gives CDR1 SGHVS, CDR2 FQNEAQ. Between the trimmed V and J ends, which lost 5 bases and 2 bases, there was a span of 7 bases. The CDR3 is made up of 13 amino acids. The DNA of the CDR3 is TGTGCCAGCAGCCCGGTTGGCAATCAGCCCCAGCATTTT. Translated: CASSPVGNQPQHF.

The chain combines TRBV7-2 with TRBJ2-1; TRBD2 agrees at 8 bases. CDR1 and CDR2 from the germline V gene are SGHTA and FQGNSA. This CDR3 region has 19 residues. V gave up 8 bases and J gave up 2 bases; unmatched junction bases: 20. CDR3 amino acids: CASGGGDSGGSPTYNEQFF. DNA of the CDR3: TGTGCCAGCGGGGGAGGCGACAGCGGGGGCTCACCGACCTACAATGAGCAGTTCTTC.

This sequence joins TRBV6-2 or TRBV6-3 and TRBJ1-5, with a weak D call TRBD1 (5 bases). V shed 6 bases and J shed 6 bases, with 15 bases lying between them. Germline lookup yields CDR1 MNHEY and CDR2 SVGEGT. The CDR3 is 14 amino acids. The CDR3 DNA reads as TGTGCCAGCAGGTACCCGGGGGTTCGTCAGCCCCAGCATTTT. Its protein product is CASRYPGVRQPQHF.

This clone was counted once. The chain combines TRBV7-8 with TRBJ1-4; 7 bases fit TRBD1. V dropped 0 bases and J dropped 6; count of bases not matched to a gene: 4. Germline lookup yields CDR1 SGHVS and CDR2 FQNEAQ. The CDR3 spans 15 residues. The CDR3 region is CASSLAGQPYEKLFF. The CDR3 DNA follows: TGTGCCAGCAGCTTAGCGGGACAGCCTTATGAAAAACTGTTTTTT.

The chain is built from TRBV29-1 and TRBJ1-1, with TRBD1 matching over 9 bases. Germline V lookup: CDR1 SQVTM, CDR2 ANQGSEA. Trimming removed 6 bases from V and 0 bases from J; junction bases left unmatched: 2. The CDR3 has 13 residues. CDR3 nucleotide sequence: TGCAGCGTCGGACAGGGGTTGAACACTGAAGCTTTCTTT. Its protein product is CSVGQGLNTEAFF.